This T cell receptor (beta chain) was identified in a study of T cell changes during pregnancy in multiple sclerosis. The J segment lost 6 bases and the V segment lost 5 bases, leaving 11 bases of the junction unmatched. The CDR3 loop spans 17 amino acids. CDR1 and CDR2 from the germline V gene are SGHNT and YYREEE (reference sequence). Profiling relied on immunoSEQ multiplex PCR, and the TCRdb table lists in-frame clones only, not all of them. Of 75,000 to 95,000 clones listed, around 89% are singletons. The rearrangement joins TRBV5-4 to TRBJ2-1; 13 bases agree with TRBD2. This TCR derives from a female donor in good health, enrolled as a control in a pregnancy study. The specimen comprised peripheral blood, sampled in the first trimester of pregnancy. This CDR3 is CASSLMTSGRRGNEQFF. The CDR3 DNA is TGTGCCAGCAGTTTGATGACTAGCGGGAGGAGGGGCAATGAGCAGTTCTTC.